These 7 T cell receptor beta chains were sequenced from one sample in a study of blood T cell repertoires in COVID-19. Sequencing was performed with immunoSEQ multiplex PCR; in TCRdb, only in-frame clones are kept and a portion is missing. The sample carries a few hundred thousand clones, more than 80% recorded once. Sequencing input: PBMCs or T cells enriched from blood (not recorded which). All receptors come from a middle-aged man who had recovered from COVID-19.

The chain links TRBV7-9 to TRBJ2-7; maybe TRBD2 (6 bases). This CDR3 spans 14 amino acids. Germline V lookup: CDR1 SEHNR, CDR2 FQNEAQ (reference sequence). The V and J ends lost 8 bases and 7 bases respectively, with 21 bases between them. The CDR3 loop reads CASGGSRTGGEQYF. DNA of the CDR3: TGTGCCAGCGGGGGGTCTCGAACTGGAGGGGAGCAGTACTTC.

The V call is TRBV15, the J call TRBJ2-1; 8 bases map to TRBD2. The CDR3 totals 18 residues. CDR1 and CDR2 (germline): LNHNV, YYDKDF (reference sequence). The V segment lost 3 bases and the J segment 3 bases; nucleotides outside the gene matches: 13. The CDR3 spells CATSSPGSGAGVYNEQFF. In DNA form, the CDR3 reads TGTGCCACCAGCAGCCCAGGGTCTGGAGCGGGAGTCTACAATGAGCAGTTCTTC.

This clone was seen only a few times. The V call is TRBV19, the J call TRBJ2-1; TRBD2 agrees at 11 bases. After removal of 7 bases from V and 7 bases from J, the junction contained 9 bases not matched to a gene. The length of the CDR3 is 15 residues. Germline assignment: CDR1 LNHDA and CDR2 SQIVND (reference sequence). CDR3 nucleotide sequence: TGTGCCAGTACCGAAACTAGCGGGAGACCGAATGAGCAGTTCTTC. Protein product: CASTETSGRPNEQFF.

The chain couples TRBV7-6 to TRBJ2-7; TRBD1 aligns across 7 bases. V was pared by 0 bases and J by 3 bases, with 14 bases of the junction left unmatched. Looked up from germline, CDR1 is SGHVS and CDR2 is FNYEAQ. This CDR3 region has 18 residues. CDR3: CASSLAPRTGSAVYEQYF. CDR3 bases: TGTGCCAGCAGCTTAGCCCCTAGGACAGGCAGCGCGGTCTACGAGCAGTACTTC.

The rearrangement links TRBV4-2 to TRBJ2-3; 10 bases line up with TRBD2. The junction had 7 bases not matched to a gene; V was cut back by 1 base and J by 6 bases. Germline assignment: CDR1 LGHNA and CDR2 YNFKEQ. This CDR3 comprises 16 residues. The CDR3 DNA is TGTGCCAGCAGCCAAGTTCGTCAGCGGGGGGGGGATACGCAGTATTTT. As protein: CASSQVRQRGGDTQYF.

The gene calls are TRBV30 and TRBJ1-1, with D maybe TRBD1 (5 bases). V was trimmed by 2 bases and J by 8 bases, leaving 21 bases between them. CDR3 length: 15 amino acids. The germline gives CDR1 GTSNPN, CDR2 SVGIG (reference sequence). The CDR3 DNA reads TGTGCCTGGAGTTGGGGGGTCTCCCTGAAGGCCGAAGCTTTCTTT. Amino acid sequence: CAWSWGVSLKAEAFF. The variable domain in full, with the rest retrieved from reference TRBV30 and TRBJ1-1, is SQTIHQWPATLVQPVGSPLSLECTVEGTSNPNLYWYRQAAGRGLQLLFYSVGIGQISSEVPQNLSASRPQDRQFILSSKKLLLSDSGFYLCAWSWGVSLKAEAFFGQGTRLTVV.

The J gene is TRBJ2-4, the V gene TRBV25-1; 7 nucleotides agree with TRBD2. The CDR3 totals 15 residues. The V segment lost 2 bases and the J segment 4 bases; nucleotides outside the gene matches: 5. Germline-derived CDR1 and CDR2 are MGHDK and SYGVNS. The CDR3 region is CASSEPLRGKNIQYF. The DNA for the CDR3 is TGTGCCAGCAGTGAACCCCTGCGGGGGAAAAACATTCAGTACTTC.